This is a list of T cell receptor beta chains from one sample in a study of cytomegalovirus exposure and HLA in healthy donors. TCRdb's copy holds only in-frame clones and misses some; the assay was immunoSEQ multiplex PCR. The data contain 150,000 to 250,000 clones, roughly four fifths of them seen just once; the ten biggest clones take up 1.9%. Sequenced sample: PBMCs. The receptors were sampled from a man aged 30-40 years in good health and CMV-seronegative. Both conserved end residues are part of each CDR3. Fields, in order: clone size, J gene, V gene, D gene, CDR3 protein, CDR3 DNA. The D gene is left open where the match is weak. The size of a clone is reported for some rows only, either as once, few or many, or as a class for expanded clones.

>once|TRBJ1-5|TRBV5-4|TRBD1
CASSYMTGEGNQPQHF
TGTGCCAGCAGCTACATGACAGGGGAGGGCAATCAGCCCCAGCATTTT
>.|TRBJ2-7|TRBV7-2|TRBD2
CASSRKTSGSVGTYEQYF
TGTGCCAGCAGCCGGAAGACTAGCGGGAGTGTAGGAACCTACGAGCAGTACTTC
>.|TRBJ1-1|TRBV6-6|TRBD1
CASRKQGMNTEAFF
TGTGCCAGCAGAAAACAGGGGATGAACACTGAAGCTTTCTTT
>.|TRBJ2-7|TRBV28|TRBD2
CASSFVAGVSYEQYF
TGTGCCAGCAGTTTTGTGGCGGGAGTTAGTTACGAGCAGTACTTC
>.|TRBJ1-5|TRBV6-1|.
CATLGAGSNQPQHF
TGTGCCACCTTAGGGGCAGGTAGCAATCAGCCCCAGCATTTT
>.|TRBJ2-2|TRBV6-1|TRBD2
CASSVSGLAGTGELFF
TGTGCCAGCAGTGTCTCGGGACTAGCGGGCACCGGGGAGCTGTTTTTT
>.|TRBJ2-5|TRBV5-1|.
CASSLGTKETQYF
TGCGCCAGCAGCTTGGGGACAAAAGAGACCCAGTACTTC
>once|TRBJ1-1|TRBV28|TRBD1
CASSPYRGPHTEAFF
TGTGCCAGCAGTCCCTACAGGGGACCCCACACTGAAGCTTTCTTT
>.|TRBJ2-7|TRBV6-6|.
CASTEDRLETYEQYF
TGTGCCAGCACCGAGGACCGACTAGAAACCTACGAGCAGTACTTC
>once|TRBJ2-1|TRBV6-5|.
CASRTGVTSYNEQFF
TGTGCCAGCAGAACGGGAGTTACCTCCTACAATGAGCAGTTCTTC
>.|TRBJ1-1|TRBV9|.
CASSVSGSNTEAFF
TGTGCCAGCAGCGTAAGCGGGTCCAACACTGAAGCTTTCTTT
>.|TRBJ1-5|TRBV19|TRBD1
CASSGTGYYQPQHF
TGTGCCAGTAGCGGGACAGGGTACTACCAGCCCCAGCATTTT
>once|TRBJ2-5|TRBV4-2|TRBD2
CASSPALSGRSGETQYF
TGTGCCAGCAGCCCCGCGCTTAGCGGGAGGAGTGGGGAGACCCAGTACTTC
>.|TRBJ1-1|TRBV10-3|TRBD1
CAIGTGELTEAFF
TGTGCCATAGGGACAGGGGAGTTAACTGAAGCTTTCTTT
>.|TRBJ2-7|TRBV28|.
CASSLFAAREQYF
TGTGCCAGCAGTTTATTTGCGGCTCGCGAGCAGTACTTC
>.|TRBJ2-3|TRBV5-1|.
CASSRTPADTQYF
TGCGCCAGCAGCCGCACTCCCGCAGATACGCAGTATTTT
>.|TRBJ2-2|TRBV9|TRBD1
CASSPPRDSSTGELFF
TGTGCCAGCAGCCCCCCCCGGGACAGTAGCACCGGGGAGCTGTTTTTT